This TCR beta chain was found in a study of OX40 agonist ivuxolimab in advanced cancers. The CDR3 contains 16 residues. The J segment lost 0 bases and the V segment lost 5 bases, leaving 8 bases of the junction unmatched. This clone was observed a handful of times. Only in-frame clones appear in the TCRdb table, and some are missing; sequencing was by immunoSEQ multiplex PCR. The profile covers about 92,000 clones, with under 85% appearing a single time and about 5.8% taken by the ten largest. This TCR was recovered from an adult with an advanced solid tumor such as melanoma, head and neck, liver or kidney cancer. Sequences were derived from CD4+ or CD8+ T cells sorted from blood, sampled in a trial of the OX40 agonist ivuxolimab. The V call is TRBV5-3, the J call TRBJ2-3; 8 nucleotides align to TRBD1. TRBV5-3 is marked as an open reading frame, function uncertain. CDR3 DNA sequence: TGTGCCAGAAGTTCGGACAGGGCAGTTAGCACAGATACGCAGTATTTT. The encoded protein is CARSSDRAVSTDTQYF.